This T cell receptor beta chain was captured in a study of spatial heterogeneity in lung cancer. Looking at the study overall: Raw reads showed each unique TCR and UMI combination turning up more than ten times on average.

The CDR3 runs to 14 residues. The ends lost 3 bases at V and 2 bases at J; junction bases unmatched: 3. Per germline, CDR1 SGHAT and CDR2 FQNNGV. Described time point: sample taken at primary tumor resection. Researchers sequenced whole RNA taken from tumor, nontumor lung or frozen PBMC without sorting. There were 72 donors, all of them untreated patients with early-stage non-small cell lung cancer. TCRdb itself ran the 5' RACE reads through MiXCR, one entry per CDR3 protein. The sample lists roughly 4,200 distinct CDR3 sequences, roughly a sixth occurring once. This clonotype is medium-sized within its sample.

This specimen was PBMCs, taken at surgery. The TCR comes from a male donor with early-stage non-small cell lung cancer. This chain links TRBV11-2 with TRBJ2-5; 7 nucleotides match TRBD1. As DNA, the CDR3 is TGTGCCAGCAGCTTGGGGACAGTTCAAGAGACCCAGTACTTC. Protein sequence: CASSLGTVQETQYF.